This section outlines one TCR beta chain sequence together with its context. Its antigen is as yet unknown. Repertoires were generated with immunoSEQ multiplex PCR, while TCRdb's copy carries only in-frame clones and drops some. The profile shows 2 million to 2.5 million clones, approximately 93% of them singletons. This specimen comes from a study of shared clonotypes between healthy human individuals. General study points: It was expected that sequencing depth would affect clonotype sharing among donors.

The donors, all of them Caucasian adults, lived in Nashville, Tennessee. Germline-derived CDR1 and CDR2 are KGHSH and LQKENI. Trimming left V 5 bases short and J 5 bases short, with 12 bases between. This CDR3 comprises 13 residues. This TCR derives from a man between 18 and 29 years old in good health. Some clones in this sample may be carry-over from other donors' samples. The V and J genes are TRBV18 and TRBJ2-5, with D tentatively TRBD2 (6 bases). The sequencing input was naive CD4+ T cells from PBMCs. The sample's subset: CD45RA+ positively selected. CDR3 sequence (DNA): TGTGCCAGCTCAATCGGGAGAGATGAGACCCAGTACTTC. The encoded protein is CASSIGRDETQYF.